This T cell receptor beta chain appears in the sequencing data of a study of patients and donors after allogeneic stem cell transplantation. TCRdb re-derived calls from the RT-PCR reads in MiXCR, one entry per CDR3 protein. The sample carries about 2,600 distinct CDR3 sequences, around 8.4% recorded once. V was trimmed by 5 bases and J by 5 bases, leaving 3 bases between them. Germline-derived CDR1 and CDR2 are MDHEN and SYDVKM. CDR3 size: 10 residues. This clonotype was picked up a small number of times. The chain combines TRBV28 with TRBJ2-5; no firm D call. The receptor comes from a human donor who was either an allogeneic HSCT recipient or a stem cell or donor lymphocyte infusion donor (not recorded which). It is not recorded whose cells these are; they may come from a transplant donor. Specimen: blood, either unsorted or a sorted T cell fraction (not recorded which). The CDR3 DNA reads as TGTGCCAGCAGTCGGGAGACCCAGTACTTC. Translating gives CASSRETQYF.